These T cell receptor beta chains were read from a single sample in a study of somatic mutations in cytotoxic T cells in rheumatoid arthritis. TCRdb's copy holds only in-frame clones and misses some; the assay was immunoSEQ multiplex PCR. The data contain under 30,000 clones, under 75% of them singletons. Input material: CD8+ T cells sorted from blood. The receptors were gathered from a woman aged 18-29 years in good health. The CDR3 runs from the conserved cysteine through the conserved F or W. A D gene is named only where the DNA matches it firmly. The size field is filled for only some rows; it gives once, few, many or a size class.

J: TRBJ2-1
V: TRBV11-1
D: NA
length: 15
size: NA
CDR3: CASSPRVSTYNEQFF
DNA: TGTGCCAGCAGCCCGAGGGTTAGCACCTACAATGAGCAGTTCTTC

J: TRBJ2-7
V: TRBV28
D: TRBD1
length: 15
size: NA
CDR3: CASRTRQGWAYEQYF
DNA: TGTGCCAGCAGAACCCGACAGGGTTGGGCCTACGAGCAGTACTTC

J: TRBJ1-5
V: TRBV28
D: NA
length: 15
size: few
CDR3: CASSPQGAGNQPQHF
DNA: TGTGCCAGCAGCCCACAGGGAGCGGGGAATCAGCCCCAGCATTTT

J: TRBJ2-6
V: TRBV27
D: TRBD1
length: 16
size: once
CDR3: CASGDRGLVGANVLTF
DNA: TGTGCCAGCGGGGACAGGGGGCTAGTTGGGGCCAACGTCCTGACTTTC

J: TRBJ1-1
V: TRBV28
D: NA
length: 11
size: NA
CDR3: CASSFWQEAFF
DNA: TGTGCCAGCAGTTTTTGGCAGGAAGCTTTCTTT

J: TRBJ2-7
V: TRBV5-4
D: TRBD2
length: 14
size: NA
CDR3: CASSPGGSLYEQYF
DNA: TGTGCCAGCAGCCCCGGGGGGTCTCTCTACGAGCAGTACTTC

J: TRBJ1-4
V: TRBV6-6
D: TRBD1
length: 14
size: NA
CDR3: CASSPDREGEKLFF
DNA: TGTGCCAGCAGTCCAGACAGGGAGGGTGAAAAACTGTTTTTT

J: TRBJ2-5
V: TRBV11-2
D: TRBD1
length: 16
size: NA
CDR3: CASSRSAVGQQETQYF
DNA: TGTGCCAGCAGCCGATCCGCCGTGGGACAGCAAGAGACCCAGTACTTC

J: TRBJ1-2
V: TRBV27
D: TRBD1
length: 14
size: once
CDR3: CASSPLGTAYGYTF
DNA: TGTGCCAGCAGTCCCCTCGGGACAGCCTATGGCTACACCTTC

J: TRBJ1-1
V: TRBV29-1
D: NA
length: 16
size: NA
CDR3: CSVEETGAFMNTEAFF
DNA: TGCAGCGTTGAGGAGACAGGCGCTTTCATGAACACTGAAGCTTTCTTT

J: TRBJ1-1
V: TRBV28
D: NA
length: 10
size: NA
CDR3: CASSYTEAFF
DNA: TGTGCCAGCAGTTACACTGAAGCTTTCTTT

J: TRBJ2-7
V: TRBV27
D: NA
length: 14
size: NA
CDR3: CASSYRAISYEQYF
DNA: TGTGCCAGCAGTTACAGGGCTATCTCCTACGAGCAGTACTTC

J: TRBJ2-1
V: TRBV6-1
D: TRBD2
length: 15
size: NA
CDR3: CASSEALLAGDEQFF
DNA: TGTGCCAGCAGTGAAGCACTCCTAGCGGGGGATGAGCAGTTCTTC

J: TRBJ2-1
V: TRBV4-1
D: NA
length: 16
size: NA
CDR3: CASSPILATLYNEQFF
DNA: TGCGCCAGCAGCCCCATCCTAGCGACCCTTTACAATGAGCAGTTCTTC

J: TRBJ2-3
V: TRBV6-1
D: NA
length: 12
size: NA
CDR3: CASSDPTDTQYF
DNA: TGTGCCAGCAGTGACCCCACAGATACGCAGTATTTT

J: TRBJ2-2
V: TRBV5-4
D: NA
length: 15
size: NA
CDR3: CASRLGTGTGGELFF
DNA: TGTGCCAGCAGGTTGGGGACTGGGACCGGCGGGGAGCTGTTTTTT

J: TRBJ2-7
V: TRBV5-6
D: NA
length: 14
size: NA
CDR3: CASSMGRGAYEQYF
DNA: TGTGCCAGCAGCATGGGGCGCGGGGCCTACGAGCAGTACTTC

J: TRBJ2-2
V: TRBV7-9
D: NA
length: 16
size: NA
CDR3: CASSKLQDANTGELFF
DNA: TGTGCCAGCAGCAAATTGCAGGATGCCAACACCGGGGAGCTGTTTTTT

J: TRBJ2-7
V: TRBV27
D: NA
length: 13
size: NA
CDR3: CASSFGRSYEQYF
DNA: TGTGCCAGCAGTTTTGGCAGATCCTACGAGCAGTACTTC

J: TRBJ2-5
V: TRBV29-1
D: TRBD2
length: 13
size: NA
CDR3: CSVPGLAEETQYF
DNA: TGCAGCGTACCGGGACTAGCGGAAGAGACCCAGTACTTC

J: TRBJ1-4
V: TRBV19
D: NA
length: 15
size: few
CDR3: CASSNGKATNEKLFF
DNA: TGTGCCAGTAGTAACGGGAAAGCAACTAATGAAAAACTGTTTTTT

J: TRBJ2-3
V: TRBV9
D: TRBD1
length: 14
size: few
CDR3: CASSAGTVTDTQYF
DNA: TGTGCCAGCAGCGCTGGGACAGTCACAGATACGCAGTATTTT

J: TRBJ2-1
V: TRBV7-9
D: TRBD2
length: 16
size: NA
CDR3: CASSPLAGGSYNEQFF
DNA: TGTGCCAGCAGCCCACTAGCGGGAGGATCCTACAATGAGCAGTTCTTC

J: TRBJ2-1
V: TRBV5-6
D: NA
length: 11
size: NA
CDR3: CASSFGHEQFF
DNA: TGTGCCAGCAGCTTCGGGCATGAGCAGTTCTTC

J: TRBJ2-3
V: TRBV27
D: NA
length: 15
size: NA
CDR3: CASSLVVSGTDTQYF
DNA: TGTGCCAGCAGTTTAGTGGTATCCGGCACAGATACGCAGTATTTT

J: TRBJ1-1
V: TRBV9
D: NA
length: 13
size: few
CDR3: CASSVGLLTEAFF
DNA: TGTGCCAGCAGCGTAGGTTTGCTAACTGAAGCTTTCTTT

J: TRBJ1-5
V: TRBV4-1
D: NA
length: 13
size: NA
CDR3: CASSQELNQPQHF
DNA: TGCGCCAGCAGCCAAGAGCTAAATCAGCCCCAGCATTTT

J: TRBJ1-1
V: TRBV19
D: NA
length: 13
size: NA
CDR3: CASSIVENTEAFF
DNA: TGTGCCAGTAGTATAGTAGAGAACACTGAAGCTTTCTTT

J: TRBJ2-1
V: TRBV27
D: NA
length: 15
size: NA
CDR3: CASSSLPLGGHEQFF
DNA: TGTGCCAGCAGTTCCCTCCCTTTAGGAGGTCATGAGCAGTTCTTC

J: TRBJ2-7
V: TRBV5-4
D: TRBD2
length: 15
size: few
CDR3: CASSFQGTSLYEQYF
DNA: TGTGCCAGCAGCTTTCAAGGGACTAGCTTGTACGAGCAGTACTTC